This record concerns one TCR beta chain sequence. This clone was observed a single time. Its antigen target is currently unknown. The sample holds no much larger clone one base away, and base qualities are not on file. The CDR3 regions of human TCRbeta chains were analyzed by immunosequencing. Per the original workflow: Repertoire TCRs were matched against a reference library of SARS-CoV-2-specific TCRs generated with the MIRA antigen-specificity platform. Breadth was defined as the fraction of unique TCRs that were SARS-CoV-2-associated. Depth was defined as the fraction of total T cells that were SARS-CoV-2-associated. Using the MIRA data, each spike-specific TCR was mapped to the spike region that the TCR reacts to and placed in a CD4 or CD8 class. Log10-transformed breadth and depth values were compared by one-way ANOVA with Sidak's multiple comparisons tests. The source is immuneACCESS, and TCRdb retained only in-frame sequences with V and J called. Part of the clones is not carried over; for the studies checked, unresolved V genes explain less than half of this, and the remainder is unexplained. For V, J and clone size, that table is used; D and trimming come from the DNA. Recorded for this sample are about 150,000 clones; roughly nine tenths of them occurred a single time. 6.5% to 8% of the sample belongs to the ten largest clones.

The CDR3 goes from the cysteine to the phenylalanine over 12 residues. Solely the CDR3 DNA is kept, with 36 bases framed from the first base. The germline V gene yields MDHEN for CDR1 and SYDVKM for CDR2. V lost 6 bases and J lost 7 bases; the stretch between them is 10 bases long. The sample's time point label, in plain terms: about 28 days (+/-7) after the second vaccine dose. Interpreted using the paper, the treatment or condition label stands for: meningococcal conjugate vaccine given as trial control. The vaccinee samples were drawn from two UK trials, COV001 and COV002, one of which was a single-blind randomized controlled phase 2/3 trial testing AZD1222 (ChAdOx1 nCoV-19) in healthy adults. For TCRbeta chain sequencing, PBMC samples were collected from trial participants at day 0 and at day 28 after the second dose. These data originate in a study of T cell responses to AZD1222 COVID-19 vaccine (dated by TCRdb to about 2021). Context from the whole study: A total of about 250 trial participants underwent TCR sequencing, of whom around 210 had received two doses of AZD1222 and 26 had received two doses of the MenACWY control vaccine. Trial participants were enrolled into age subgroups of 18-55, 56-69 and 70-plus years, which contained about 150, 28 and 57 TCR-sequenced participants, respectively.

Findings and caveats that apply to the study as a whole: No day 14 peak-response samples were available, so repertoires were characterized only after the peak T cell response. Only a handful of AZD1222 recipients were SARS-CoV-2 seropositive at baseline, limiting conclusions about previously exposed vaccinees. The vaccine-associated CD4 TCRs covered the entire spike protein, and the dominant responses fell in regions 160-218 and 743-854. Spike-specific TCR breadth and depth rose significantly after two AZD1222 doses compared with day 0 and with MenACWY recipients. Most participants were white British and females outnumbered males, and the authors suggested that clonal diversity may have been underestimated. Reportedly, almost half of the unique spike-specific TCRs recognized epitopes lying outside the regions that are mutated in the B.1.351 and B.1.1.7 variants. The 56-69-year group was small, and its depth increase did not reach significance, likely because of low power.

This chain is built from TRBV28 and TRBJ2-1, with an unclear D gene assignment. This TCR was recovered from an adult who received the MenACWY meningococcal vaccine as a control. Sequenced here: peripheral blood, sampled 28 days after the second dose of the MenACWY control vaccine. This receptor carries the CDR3 CASSTDENEQFF. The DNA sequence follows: TGTGCCAGCAGCACGGACGAGAATGAGCAGTTCTTC.